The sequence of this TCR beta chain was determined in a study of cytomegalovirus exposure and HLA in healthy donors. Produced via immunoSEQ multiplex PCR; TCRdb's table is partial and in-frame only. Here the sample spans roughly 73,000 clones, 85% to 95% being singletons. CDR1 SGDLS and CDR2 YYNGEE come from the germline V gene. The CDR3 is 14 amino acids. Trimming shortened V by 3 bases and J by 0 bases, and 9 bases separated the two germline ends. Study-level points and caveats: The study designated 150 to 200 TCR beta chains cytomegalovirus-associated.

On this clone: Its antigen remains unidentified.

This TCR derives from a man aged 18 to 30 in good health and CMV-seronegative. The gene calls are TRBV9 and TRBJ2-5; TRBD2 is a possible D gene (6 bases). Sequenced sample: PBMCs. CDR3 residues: CASSALANQETQYF. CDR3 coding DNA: TGTGCCAGCAGCGCTCTAGCGAACCAAGAGACCCAGTACTTC.